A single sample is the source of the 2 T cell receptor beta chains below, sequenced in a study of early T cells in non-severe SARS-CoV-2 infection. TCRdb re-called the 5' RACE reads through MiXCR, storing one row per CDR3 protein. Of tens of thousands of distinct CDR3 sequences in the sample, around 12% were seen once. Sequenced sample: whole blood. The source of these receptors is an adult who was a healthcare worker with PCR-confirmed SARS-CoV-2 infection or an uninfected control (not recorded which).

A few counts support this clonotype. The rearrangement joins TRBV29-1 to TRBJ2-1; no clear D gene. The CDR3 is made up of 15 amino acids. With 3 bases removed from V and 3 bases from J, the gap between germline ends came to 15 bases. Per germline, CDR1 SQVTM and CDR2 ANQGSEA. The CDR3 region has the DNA TGCAGCGTTGATCTGGTCGAAAGAAACTACAATGAGCAGTTCTTC. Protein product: CSVDLVERNYNEQFF.

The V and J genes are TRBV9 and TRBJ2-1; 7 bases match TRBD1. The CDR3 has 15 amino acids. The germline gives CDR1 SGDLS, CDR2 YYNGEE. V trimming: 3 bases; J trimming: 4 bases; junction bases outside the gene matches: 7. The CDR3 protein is CASSASGTEYNEQFF. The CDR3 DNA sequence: TGTGCCAGCAGCGCGTCCGGGACAGAATACAATGAGCAGTTCTTC.